The clone carrying this T cell receptor (beta chain) has ten or more counts. The data belong to a study of Graves' ophthalmopathy and Graves' hyperthyroidism. Orbital computed tomography, thyroid ultrasound, TRAb, serum thyroxine and clinical symptoms formed the basis of diagnosis. Germline V CDR1 and CDR2: SGHTA, FQGNSA. The CDR3 runs to 14 residues. The V end was cut by 5 bases, the J end by 2 bases, with 10 bases between. The authors amplified TCR beta CDR3 regions, and they did so from RNA transcripts for repertoire sequencing. HTBI primers primed a first-round RT-PCR, and a second-round multiplex PCR followed. TCRdb processed the multiplex PCR reads anew with MiXCR; each CDR3 protein has one entry. The sample lists roughly 230,000 distinct CDR3 sequences; about a fifth were seen once.

The sequence was obtained from a woman aged 45-65 years with Graves' ophthalmopathy. The chain couples TRBV7-2 to TRBJ1-5; unclear D gene. Sequences were obtained from peripheral blood. CDR3 sequence reads: CASSTNGGNQPQHF. CDR3 DNA: TGTGCCAGCAGCACCAATGGGGGCAATCAGCCCCAGCATTTT. Using reference TRBV7-2 and TRBJ1-5 for the parts outside the CDR3, the full variable domain is GAGVSQSPSNKVTEKGKDVELRCDPISGHTALYWYRQSLGQGLEFLIYFQGNSAPDKSGLPSDRFSAERTGGSVSTLTIQRTQQEDSAVYLCASSTNGGNQPQHFGDGTRLSIL.